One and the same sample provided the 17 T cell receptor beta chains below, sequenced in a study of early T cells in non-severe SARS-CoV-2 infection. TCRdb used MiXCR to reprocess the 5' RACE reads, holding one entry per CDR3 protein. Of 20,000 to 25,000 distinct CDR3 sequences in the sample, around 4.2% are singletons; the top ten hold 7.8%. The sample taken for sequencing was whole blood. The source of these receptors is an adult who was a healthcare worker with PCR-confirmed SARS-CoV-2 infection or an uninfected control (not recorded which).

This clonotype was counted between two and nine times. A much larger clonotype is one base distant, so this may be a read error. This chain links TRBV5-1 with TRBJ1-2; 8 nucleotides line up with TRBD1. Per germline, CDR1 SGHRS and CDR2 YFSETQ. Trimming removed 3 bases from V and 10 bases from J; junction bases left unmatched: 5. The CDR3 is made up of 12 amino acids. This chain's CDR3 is CASSWTGNDYTF. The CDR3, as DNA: TGCGCCAGCAGCTGGACAGGGAATGACTACACCTTC.

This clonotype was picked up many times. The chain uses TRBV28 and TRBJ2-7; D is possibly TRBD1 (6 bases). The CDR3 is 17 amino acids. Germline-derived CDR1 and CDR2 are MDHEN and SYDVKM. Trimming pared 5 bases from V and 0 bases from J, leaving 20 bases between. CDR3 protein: CASSLTLQGTFSYEQYF. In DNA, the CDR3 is TGTGCCAGCAGTCTGACTCTACAGGGAACTTTCTCCTACGAGCAGTACTTC. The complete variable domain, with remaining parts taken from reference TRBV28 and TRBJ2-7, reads DVKVTQSSRYLVKRTGEKVFLECVQDMDHENMFWYRQDPGLGLRLIYFSYDVKMKEKGDIPEGYSVSREKKERFSLILESASTNQTSMYLCASSLTLQGTFSYEQYFGPGTRLTVT.

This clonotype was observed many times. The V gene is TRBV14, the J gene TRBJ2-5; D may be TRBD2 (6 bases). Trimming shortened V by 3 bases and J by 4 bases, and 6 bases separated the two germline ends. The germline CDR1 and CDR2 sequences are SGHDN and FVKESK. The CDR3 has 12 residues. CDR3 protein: CASSQGGETQYF. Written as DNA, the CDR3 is TGTGCCAGCAGCCAGGGGGGAGAGACCCAGTACTTC.

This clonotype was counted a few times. CDR3 in amino acids: CSARANTYEQYF. The CDR3 coding sequence is TGCAGTGCTAGAGCGAATACCTACGAGCAGTACTTC. V and J are TRBV20-1 and TRBJ2-7; no definite D call. The CDR3 contains 12 residues. The germline V and J ends were trimmed by 1 base and 2 bases, with 6 bases remaining between them. Per the germline V gene, CDR1 is DFQATT and CDR2 is SNEGSKA (reference sequence).

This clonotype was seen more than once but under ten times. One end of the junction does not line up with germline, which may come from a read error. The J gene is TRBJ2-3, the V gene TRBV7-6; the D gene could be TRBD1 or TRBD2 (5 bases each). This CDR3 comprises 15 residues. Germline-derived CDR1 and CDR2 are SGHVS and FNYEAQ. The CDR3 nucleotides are TGTGTCAGCAGCTTACAAGCTGGGGGTGCAGATACGCAGTATTTT. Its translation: CVSSLQAGGADTQYF.

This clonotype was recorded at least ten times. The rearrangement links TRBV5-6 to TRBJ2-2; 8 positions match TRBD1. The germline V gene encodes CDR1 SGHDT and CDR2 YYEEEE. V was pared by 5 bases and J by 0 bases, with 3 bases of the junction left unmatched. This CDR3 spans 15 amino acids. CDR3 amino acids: CASRPGGPNTGELFF. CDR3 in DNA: TGTGCCAGCAGGCCAGGGGGCCCGAACACCGGGGAGCTGTTTTTT.

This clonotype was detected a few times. The CDR3 spells CASSDSGNYNEQFF. In DNA, the CDR3 is TGTGCCAGCAGTGATTCTGGAAATTACAATGAGCAGTTCTTC. The chain carries TRBV2 and TRBJ2-1; D remains unclear. The CDR3 length is 14 residues. Trimming removed 3 bases from V and 4 bases from J, with 10 bases in between. In germline, CDR1 is SNHLY, CDR2 FYNNEI.

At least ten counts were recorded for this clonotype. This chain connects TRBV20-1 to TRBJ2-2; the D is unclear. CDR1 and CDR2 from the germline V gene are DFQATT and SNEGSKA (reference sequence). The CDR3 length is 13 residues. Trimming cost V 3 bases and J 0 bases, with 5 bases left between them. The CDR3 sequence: CSASKSNTGELFF. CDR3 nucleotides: TGCAGTGCTAGTAAATCGAACACCGGGGAGCTGTTTTTT.

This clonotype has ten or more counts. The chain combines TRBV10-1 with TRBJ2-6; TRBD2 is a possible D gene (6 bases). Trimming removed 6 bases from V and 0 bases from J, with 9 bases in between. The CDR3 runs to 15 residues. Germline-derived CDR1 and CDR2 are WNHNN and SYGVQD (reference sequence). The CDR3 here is CASSRGLSGANVLTF. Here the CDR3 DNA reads TGCGCCAGCAGCCGGGGACTCTCTGGGGCCAACGTCCTGACTTTC.

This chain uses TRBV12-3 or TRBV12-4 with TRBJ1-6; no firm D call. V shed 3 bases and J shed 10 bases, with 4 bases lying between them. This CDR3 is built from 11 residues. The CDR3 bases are TGTGCCAGCAGTTTTGGGTCACCCCTCCACTTT. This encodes CASSFGSPLHF.

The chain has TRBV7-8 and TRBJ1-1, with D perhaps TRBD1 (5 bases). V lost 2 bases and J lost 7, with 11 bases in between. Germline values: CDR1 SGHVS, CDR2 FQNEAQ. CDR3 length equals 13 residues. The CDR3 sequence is CASSLRDQGEAFF. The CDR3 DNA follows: TGTGCCAGCAGCTTAAGAGACCAGGGTGAAGCTTTCTTT.

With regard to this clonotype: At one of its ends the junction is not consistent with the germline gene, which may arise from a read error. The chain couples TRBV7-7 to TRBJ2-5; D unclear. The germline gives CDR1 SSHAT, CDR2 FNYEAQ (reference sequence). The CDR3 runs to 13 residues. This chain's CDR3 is CASSWQPTGTQYF. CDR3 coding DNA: TGTGCTAGCAGCTGGCAACCCACGGGGACCCAGTACTTC.

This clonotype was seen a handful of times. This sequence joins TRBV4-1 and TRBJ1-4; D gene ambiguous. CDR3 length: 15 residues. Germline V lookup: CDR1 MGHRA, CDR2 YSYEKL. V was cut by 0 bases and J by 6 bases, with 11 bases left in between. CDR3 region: CASSQDGSNDEKLFF. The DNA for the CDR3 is TGCGCCAGCAGCCAAGATGGCAGCAATGATGAAAAACTGTTTTTT.

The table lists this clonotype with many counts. CDR3 sequence (DNA): TGTGCCAGCAGCTTAGCATCATTTTCCGGCCACACCATATATTTT. Its protein product is CASSLASFSGHTIYF. This chain links TRBV7-2 with TRBJ1-3; D is unclear. Germline assignment: CDR1 SGHTA and CDR2 FQGNSA. Trimming took 0 bases from V and 8 from J, leaving 14 bases between them. The CDR3 sequence is 15 residues long.

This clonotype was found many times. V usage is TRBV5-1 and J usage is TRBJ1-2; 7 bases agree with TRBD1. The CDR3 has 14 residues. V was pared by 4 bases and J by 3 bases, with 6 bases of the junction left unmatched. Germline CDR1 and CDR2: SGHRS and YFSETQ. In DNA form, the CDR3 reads TGCGCCAGCAGCCCCAGGGGGGATCACTATGGCTACACCTTC. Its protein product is CASSPRGDHYGYTF. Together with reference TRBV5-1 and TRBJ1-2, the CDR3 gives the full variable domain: KAGVTQTPRYLIKTRGQQVTLSCSPISGHRSVSWYQQTPGQGLQFLFEYFSETQRNKGNFPGRFSGRQFSNSRSEMNVSTLELGDSALYLCASSPRGDHYGYTFGSGTRLTVV.

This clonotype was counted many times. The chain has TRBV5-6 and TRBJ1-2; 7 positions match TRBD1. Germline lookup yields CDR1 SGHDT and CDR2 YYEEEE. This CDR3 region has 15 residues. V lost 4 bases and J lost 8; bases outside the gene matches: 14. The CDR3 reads CASSPIADRVLGYTF. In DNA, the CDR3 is TGTGCCAGCAGCCCCATCGCCGACAGGGTTCTCGGCTACACCTTC.

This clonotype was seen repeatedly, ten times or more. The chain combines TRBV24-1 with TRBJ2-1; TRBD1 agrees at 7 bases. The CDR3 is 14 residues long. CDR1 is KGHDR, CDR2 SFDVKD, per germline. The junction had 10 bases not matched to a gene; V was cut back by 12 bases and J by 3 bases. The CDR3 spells CASSRDSRYNEQFF. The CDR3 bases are TGTGCCTCAAGCCGGGACAGCCGCTACAATGAGCAGTTCTTC.